This is a list of T cell receptor beta chains from one sample in a study of CD8+ T cells in alopecia areata. Method: immunoSEQ multiplex PCR; TCRdb's copy keeps in-frame clones and lacks some. Of around 180,000 clones listed, about three fifths are singletons. Sample: CD4+ T cells sorted from blood, taken around week 50, from a patient treated with tofacitinib. The receptor source for this set is a human donor with alopecia areata. The CDR3 runs from the conserved cysteine through the conserved F or W. A D gene is named only where the DNA matches it firmly. Expanded clones get a size class; other rows say once, few or many, or leave the size out.

J gene,clone size,V gene,D gene,CDR3 protein,CDR3 DNA
TRBJ1-1,NA,TRBV30,NA,CAWSRGGNTEAFF,TGTGCCTGGAGTCGGGGCGGAAACACTGAAGCTTTCTTT
TRBJ2-2,NA,TRBV6-5,NA,CASSYAQFANTGELFF,TGTGCCAGCAGTTACGCCCAGTTCGCGAACACCGGGGAGCTGTTTTTT
TRBJ1-6,NA,TRBV14,TRBD1,CASSQSQQGISPLHF,TGTGCCAGCAGCCAAAGTCAACAGGGGATTTCACCCCTCCACTTT
TRBJ2-5,NA,TRBV15,TRBD2,CATSRDRTSGEETQYF,TGTGCCACCAGCAGAGATAGGACTAGTGGAGAAGAGACCCAGTACTTC
TRBJ2-7,NA,TRBV5-1,NA,CASSSYPYEQYF,TGTGCCAGCAGCTCGTACCCCTACGAGCAGTACTTC
TRBJ1-2,NA,TRBV7-2,NA,CASSLDPGVYGYTF,TGTGCCAGCAGCTTAGATCCGGGCGTCTATGGCTACACCTTC
TRBJ1-2,NA,TRBV29-1,NA,CSVGGDPLYGYTF,TGCAGCGTTGGGGGGGACCCCCTCTATGGCTACACCTTC
TRBJ2-5,many,TRBV6-5,NA,CASSYSSRTFQETQYF,TGTGCCAGCAGTTACTCGAGTAGAACGTTTCAGGAGACCCAGTACTTC
TRBJ1-1,few,TRBV4-2,TRBD1,CASSQGQGIGDTEAFF,TGTGCCAGCAGCCAGGGACAGGGAATCGGGGACACTGAAGCTTTCTTT
TRBJ2-7,NA,TRBV7-8,NA,CASSLDIAGEQYF,TGTGCCAGCAGCTTAGATATTGCCGGCGAGCAGTACTTC
TRBJ2-2,NA,TRBV6-5,TRBD1,CASRSQGAGELFF,TGTGCCAGCAGGTCACAGGGGGCCGGGGAGCTGTTTTTT
TRBJ2-1,NA,TRBV4-3,NA,CASSQEARGPYEQFF,TGCGCCAGCAGCCAAGAGGCCCGGGGCCCGTATGAGCAGTTCTTC
TRBJ2-7,many,TRBV27,TRBD2,CASSSFSGTTYEQYF,TGTGCCAGCAGCTCGTTCTCCGGGACTACCTACGAGCAGTACTTC
TRBJ2-7,NA,TRBV23-1,NA,CASSQCRELNYEQYF,TGCGCCAGCAGTCAATGCCGGGAATTAAACTACGAGCAGTACTTC
TRBJ1-6,NA,TRBV5-4,NA,CASSLERDGNSPLHF,TGTGCCAGCAGCTTGGAAAGGGACGGCAATTCACCCCTCCACTTT
TRBJ2-3,few,TRBV29-1,NA,CSVEKAATNTDTQYF,TGCAGCGTTGAAAAGGCAGCCACAAACACAGATACGCAGTATTTT
TRBJ2-7,NA,TRBV7-2,NA,CASSLLGMVSEQYF,TGTGCCAGCAGCTTACTAGGGATGGTTTCCGAGCAGTACTTC
TRBJ2-7,once,TRBV14,TRBD2,CASSLGGWEVEQYF,TGTGCCAGCAGCCTCGGGGGGTGGGAAGTGGAGCAGTACTTC
TRBJ1-2,once,TRBV27,TRBD1,CASSRDRGYGYTF,TGTGCCAGCAGTCGGGACAGGGGATATGGCTACACCTTC
TRBJ1-1,NA,TRBV4-3,NA,CASSLARRNTEAFF,TGCGCCAGCAGCCTTGCCAGGCGGAACACTGAAGCTTTCTTT
TRBJ2-1,NA,TRBV4-1,NA,CATSRTVYNEQFF,TGCGCCACCTCCCGGACAGTGTACAATGAGCAGTTCTTC
TRBJ2-7,NA,TRBV6-5,NA,CASSLEGRHEQYF,TGTGCCAGCAGTTTGGAGGGTAGGCACGAGCAGTACTTC
TRBJ2-1,NA,TRBV5-1,TRBD2,CASSQLAGGLPNEQFF,TGCGCCAGCAGCCAATTAGCGGGGGGTCTCCCGAATGAGCAGTTCTTC
TRBJ1-1,NA,TRBV30,NA,CACMSSTEAFF,TGTGCCTGTATGTCTTCCACTGAAGCTTTCTTT
TRBJ2-1,NA,TRBV14,NA,CASSQDFAGARVHEQFF,TGTGCCAGCAGCCAAGATTTTGCGGGGGCCCGCGTCCATGAGCAGTTCTTC
TRBJ1-5,NA,TRBV30,NA,CAWSKGVQAYQPQHF,TGTGCCTGGAGTAAGGGGGTACAGGCTTATCAGCCCCAGCATTTT